Below are 5 T cell receptor beta chains sequenced from a single sample in a study of OX40 agonist ivuxolimab in advanced cancers. Assay used: immunoSEQ multiplex PCR; TCRdb lists only in-frame clones, some missing. The sample includes 50,000 or so clones, around 84% seen only once; the top ten take 4.6%. Sequences were derived from CD4+ or CD8+ T cells sorted from blood, sampled in a trial of the OX40 agonist ivuxolimab. These receptors were obtained from an adult with an advanced solid tumor such as melanoma, head and neck, liver or kidney cancer.

The V gene is TRBV29-1, the J gene TRBJ2-7; 8 bases match TRBD1. CDR1 and CDR2 (germline): SQVTM, ANQGSEA. V lost 5 bases to trimming and J lost 4 bases; unmatched junction nucleotides: 10. This CDR3 spans 14 amino acids. For the CDR3, the DNA is TGCAGCGTTAACGCCGGACAGGGCGTTTACGAGCAGTACTTC. Protein sequence: CSVNAGQGVYEQYF.

The chain uses TRBV7-2 and TRBJ2-1; D remains ambiguous. The CDR3 spans 13 residues. With 1 base removed from V and 7 bases from J, the gap between germline ends came to 8 bases. The germline V gene has CDR1 SGHTA and CDR2 FQGNSA. CDR3 protein: CASSLGPQNEQFF. The DNA of the CDR3 is TGTGCCAGCAGCTTAGGACCACAGAATGAGCAGTTCTTC.

The rearrangement links TRBV28 to TRBJ2-2, with 10 positions matching TRBD1. V was clipped by 6 bases and J by 5 bases; unmatched bases: 3. Germline lookup yields CDR1 MDHEN and CDR2 SYDVKM. CDR3 length: 14 residues. The CDR3 spells CASRRTGGTGELFF. The CDR3 DNA follows: TGTGCCAGCAGACGGACAGGGGGTACCGGGGAGCTGTTTTTT.

V gene TRBV9 combines with J gene TRBJ1-1, with D maybe TRBD1 (5 bases). V was cut by 0 bases and J by 0 bases, with 12 bases left in between. Germline assignment: CDR1 SGDLS and CDR2 YYNGEE. The CDR3 is 16 amino acids. The CDR3 DNA follows: TGTGCCAGCAGCGTAGCTACGGGGGGATTGAACACTGAAGCTTTCTTT. Translating it yields CASSVATGGLNTEAFF.

This clone was seen more than once but under ten times. The chain carries TRBV6-1 and TRBJ2-7; D is uncertain. The CDR3 has 11 amino acids. Germline V gives CDR1 MNHNS, CDR2 SASEGT. V shed 7 bases and J shed 2 bases, with 6 bases lying between them. CDR3 loop: CASTVAYEQYF. The DNA for the CDR3 is TGTGCCAGCACCGTAGCCTACGAGCAGTACTTC.